Listed here are 20 T cell receptor beta chains from one sample, sequenced in a study of blood T cell repertoires in COVID-19 (TCRdb year 2020). The receptor library was made with the immunoSEQ multiplex PCR assay. The source is immuneACCESS, and TCRdb retained only in-frame sequences with V and J called. Part of the clones is not carried over; for the studies checked, unresolved V genes explain less than half of this, and the remainder is unexplained. Across this sample there are 400,000 or so clones, with about 87% seen only once. Of the sample, 0.65% to 1% falls within the top ten clones. Sequencing was carried out using peripheral blood. These receptors were taken from a man between 18 and 35 years old with COVID-19, enrolled during active disease.

DNA of the CDR3: TGTGCCAGCAGTCAGACTAGCGGGGGGAGGGATGAGCAGTTCTTC. This sequence encodes CASSQTSGGRDEQFF. The chain couples TRBV6-5 to TRBJ2-1; TRBD2 aligns across 13 bases. The V and J ends lost 5 bases and 8 bases, in that order; junction bases with no gene match: 6. The CDR3 covers 15 residues. The V gene's germline CDR1 is MNHEY and CDR2 SVGAGI.

The V call is TRBV4-1, the J call TRBJ2-7, with TRBD2 matching 9 bases. The length of the CDR3 is 14 residues. Germline loops: CDR1 MGHRA, CDR2 YSYEKL. With 4 bases clipped from V and 4 bases from J, the junction kept 5 bases outside the gene matches. In DNA, the CDR3 is TGCGCCAGCAGCCCAACCGCGGGGGGGTACGAGCAGTACTTC. Its translation is CASSPTAGGYEQYF.

This clone was seen a single time. V is TRBV11-2 and J is TRBJ2-7, with D perhaps TRBD1 (5 bases). Germline V gene lookup returns CDR1 SGHAT and CDR2 FQNNGV. The CDR3 is 14 residues long. V was trimmed by 5 bases and J by 3 bases, leaving 14 bases between them. The chain's CDR3 is CASSPLQGNYEQYF. The CDR3 DNA is TGTGCCAGCAGCCCCCTCCAGGGAAACTACGAGCAGTACTTC.

The chain links TRBV6-5 to TRBJ2-1, with 10 positions matching TRBD1. The CDR3 totals 15 residues. Trimming cost V 1 base and J 9 bases; bases outside gene matches: 6. CDR1 is MNHEY and CDR2 is SVGAGI in the germline V gene. This CDR3 is CASSYYGTGVGEQFF. The DNA for the CDR3 is TGTGCCAGCAGTTACTACGGGACAGGGGTGGGTGAGCAGTTCTTC.

This clone was seen just once. V is TRBV28 and J is TRBJ1-5, with TRBD1 identical over 7 bases. The CDR3 runs to 14 residues. From germline, CDR1 is MDHEN and CDR2 SYDVKM. The ends lost 2 bases at V and 6 bases at J; junction bases unmatched: 4. CDR3 in amino acids: CASSLTGESQPQHF. CDR3 sequence (DNA): TGTGCCAGCAGTTTAACAGGGGAGAGTCAGCCCCAGCATTTT. The full variable domain, in which reference TRBV28 and TRBJ1-5 provide the parts outside the CDR3, is DVKVTQSSRYLVKRTGEKVFLECVQDMDHENMFWYRQDPGLGLRLIYFSYDVKMKEKGDIPEGYSVSREKKERFSLILESASTNQTSMYLCASSLTGESQPQHFGDGTRLSIL.

V is TRBV2 and J is TRBJ2-7; 9 positions match TRBD2. Trimming at V came to 4 bases and at J to 5 bases, leaving 6 bases not matched to a gene. Germline V lookup: CDR1 SNHLY, CDR2 FYNNEI. This CDR3 comprises 14 residues. The CDR3 DNA sequence: TGTGCCAGCAGTGTTCGGCGGGAGGGCCACGAGCAGTACTTC. Translation: CASSVRREGHEQYF.

The J gene is TRBJ1-4, the V gene TRBV5-4; D may be TRBD1 (5 bases). Trimming shortened V by 0 bases and J by 8 bases, and 11 bases separated the two germline ends. Germline-derived CDR1 and CDR2 are SGHNT and YYREEE (reference sequence). The CDR3 consists of 14 residues. For the CDR3, the DNA is TGTGCCAGCAGCTTGGGCGGGACTGAGGAAAAACTGTTTTTT. This gives the protein CASSLGGTEEKLFF.

This chain connects TRBV12-3 or TRBV12-4 to TRBJ1-2; possibly TRBD1 for D (5 bases). The CDR3 spans 13 residues. With 5 bases removed from V and 8 bases from J, the gap between germline ends came to 15 bases. The CDR3 sequence: CASSIKTDSGYTF. CDR3 DNA sequence: TGTGCCAGCAGTATTAAGACAGATTCCGGCTACACCTTC.

The chain employs TRBV7-9 and TRBJ2-6; a possible D gene is TRBD2 (6 bases). The CDR3 loop spans 19 amino acids. V lost 5 bases to trimming and J lost 5 bases, with 25 bases between them. CDR1 and CDR2 from the germline V gene are SEHNR and FQNEAQ (reference sequence). CDR3 sequence: CASSLRVSGGVRRANVLTF. DNA of the CDR3: TGTGCCAGCAGCCTTCGGGTATCGGGCGGGGTTAGAAGGGCCAACGTCCTGACTTTC.

Regarding this clone: Possible read error: a much larger clone is one base away. The sample contains more than one DNA sequence encoding this CDR3. V and J are TRBV15 and TRBJ2-1; 9 positions agree with TRBD2. CDR1 and CDR2 (germline): LNHNV, YYDKDF (reference sequence). The CDR3 spans 17 residues. After removal of 0 bases from V and 5 bases from J, the junction contained 8 bases not matched to a gene. CDR3 nucleotides: TGTGCCACCAGCAGAGAAGGGCGGGGGGGAGGAGACAATGAGCAGTTCTTC. Amino acids: CATSREGRGGGDNEQFF.

V gene TRBV25-1 combines with J gene TRBJ2-7; D is unclear. Germline V CDR1 and CDR2: MGHDK, SYGVNS. Trimming cost V 3 bases and J 4 bases, with 13 bases left between them. The CDR3 contains 14 residues. The CDR3: CASSDPTDIYEQYF. As DNA, the CDR3 is TGTGCCAGCAGTGACCCAACTGACATTTACGAGCAGTACTTC.

V gene TRBV5-1 combines with J gene TRBJ2-5; maybe TRBD1 (6 bases). Germline-derived CDR1 and CDR2 are SGHRS and YFSETQ. The CDR3 is made up of 14 amino acids. Trimming cost V 1 base and J 5 bases, with 12 bases left between them. CDR3 bases: TGCGCCAGCAGCTTGCAAGGGGGAACGGAGACCCAGTACTTC. As protein: CASSLQGGTETQYF.

The chain combines TRBV5-5 with TRBJ1-6, with a tentative D call TRBD1 (6 bases). This CDR3 is built from 16 residues. Germline V gene sequence: CDR1 SGHKS, CDR2 YYEKEE (reference sequence). V was shortened by 0 bases and J by 7 bases, with 14 bases between the two germline ends. In nucleotides, the CDR3 is TGTGCCAGCAGCTTGGCCGCGGGGGCCGAGAATTCACCCCTCCACTTT. Translation gives CASSLAAGAENSPLHF.

The J gene is TRBJ2-2, the V gene TRBV11-2, with TRBD1 matching 11 bases. Per the germline V gene, CDR1 is SGHAT and CDR2 is FQNNGV. The CDR3 spans 18 residues. The J segment lost 4 bases and the V segment lost 0 bases, leaving 7 bases of the junction unmatched. In nucleotides, the CDR3 is TGTGCCAGCAGCTTAGATTTTAGGGACAGGGGGACCACCGGGGAGCTGTTTTTT. As protein: CASSLDFRDRGTTGELFF.

The rearrangement joins TRBV4-1 to TRBJ2-5; TRBD2 matches 7 bases. This CDR3 comprises 18 residues. Germline assignment: CDR1 MGHRA and CDR2 YSYEKL. Trimming took 0 bases from V and 5 from J; bases not matched to a gene: 15. CDR3 DNA sequence: TGCGCCAGCAGCCAAGATGGACGGGGAGGGCCTCTCGGGGAGACCCAGTACTTC. Protein: CASSQDGRGGPLGETQYF.

V gene TRBV15 combines with J gene TRBJ2-3; D perhaps matches TRBD2 (6 bases). There are 16 residues in the CDR3. Per the germline V gene, CDR1 is LNHNV and CDR2 is YYDKDF (reference sequence). V lost 5 bases and J lost 0, with 15 bases in between. Here the CDR3 DNA reads TGTGCCACCAGCGGTCGCGGAGGGACTAGCACAGATACGCAGTATTTT. As protein: CATSGRGGTSTDTQYF.

The rearrangement joins TRBV7-9 to TRBJ2-7; 7 positions match TRBD2. The ends lost 1 base at V and 6 bases at J; junction bases unmatched: 9. This CDR3 comprises 15 residues. Germline V gives CDR1 SEHNR, CDR2 FQNEAQ (reference sequence). The CDR3 DNA follows: TGTGCCAGCAGCTTAGTTGCGGGAGCGGAACCCGAGCAGTACTTC. Its translation is CASSLVAGAEPEQYF.

The chain couples TRBV9 to TRBJ2-1; 8 bases are shared with TRBD2. V was clipped by 4 bases and J by 3 bases; unmatched bases: 6. CDR3 length: 15 residues. CDR1 SGDLS and CDR2 YYNGEE come from the germline V gene. Written as DNA, the CDR3 is TGTGCCAGCAGCATCAGCGGGGGCGACTACAATGAGCAGTTCTTC. It translates to CASSISGGDYNEQFF.

The rearrangement uses TRBV7-4 and TRBJ2-1, with a weak D call TRBD2 (5 bases). The CDR3 runs 20 residues. V lost 5 bases, J lost 6 bases, and 32 bases lay in between. Germline V gives CDR1 SGHVT, CDR2 SQSDAQ. The CDR3, as DNA: TGTGCCAGCAGCGCACGCGTAGAGCGTCGCGGAGGAAATCCCCCCAATGAGCAGTTCTTC. Translation gives CASSARVERRGGNPPNEQFF.

The chain combines TRBV6-5 with TRBJ1-2, with 8 nucleotides matching TRBD1. This CDR3 comprises 12 residues. Germline CDR1 and CDR2: MNHEY and SVGAGI. Losses at the gene ends were 7 bases for V and 2 bases for J; bases not matched to a gene: 0. DNA for the CDR3: TGTGCCAGCACAGGGGGCAACTATGGCTACACCTTC. The encoded protein is CASTGGNYGYTF.